Reported below is one T cell receptor beta chain. This sample was included in a study of blood T cell repertoires in COVID-19. For the study at large: The United States, Italy and Spain provided the acute and convalescent COVID-19 samples. PBMCs, B-cell-depleted T cells, or T cells were the source of the cDNA or gDNA that made up the material.

In the authors' workflow: How many nucleated cells were present was estimated from reference gene primer amplification. Assay: immunoSEQ multiplex PCR; the TCRdb copy retains only in-frame clones and omits some. That table supplies the V and J calls and clone size; D and trimming were determined from the DNA. The sample shows around 150,000 clones, roughly 80% of them seen only once. Germline V gene data show CDR1 as SGHTA and CDR2 as FQGNSA. After removal of 5 bases from V and 2 bases from J, the junction contained 3 bases not matched to a gene. The CDR3 has 15 amino acids. V usage is TRBV7-2 and J usage is TRBJ1-5; 10 bases line up with TRBD1. The sequenced material came from peripheral blood. This TCR was recovered from a woman aged 80 or over with acute or convalescent COVID-19. This CDR3 reads CASSRTGGRNQPQHF. The CDR3 DNA reads TGTGCCAGCAGCCGGACAGGGGGACGCAATCAGCCCCAGCATTTT.